These 27 T cell receptor beta chains were sequenced from one sample in a study of T-cell reconstitution after alpha-beta-depleted transplantation in children. Preparing the TCRbeta library involved the use of unique molecular identifiers. TCRdb re-analysed the PCR reads in MiXCR, keeping a single row per CDR3 protein. The data contain 600,000 to 700,000 distinct CDR3 sequences, 16% of them singletons. This sample comprised PBMCs from the stem cell graft donor, obtained from the stem cell graft. The source is a human donor who donated a stem cell graft to a child with acute myeloid leukemia.

CDR3: CAIDFRGTQQETQYF. The CDR3 coding sequence is TGTGCCATCGACTTTAGGGGTACTCAACAAGAGACCCAGTACTTC. J is TRBJ2-5 and V is TRBV7-9; the D gene is possibly TRBD1 (5 bases). Per the germline V gene, CDR1 is SEHNR and CDR2 is FQNEAQ (reference sequence). V lost 10 bases to trimming and J lost 2 bases, with 20 bases between them. CDR3 size: 15 residues.

This chain uses TRBV20-1 with TRBJ2-7; D is ambiguous. CDR1 DFQATT and CDR2 SNEGSKA come from the germline V gene (reference sequence). This CDR3 contains 14 residues. The V and J ends lost 0 bases and 2 bases respectively, with 11 bases between them. The CDR3 sequence: CSARDLAAAYEQYV. CDR3 sequence (DNA): TGCAGTGCTAGAGATTTGGCAGCAGCCTACGAGCAGTACGTC.

This clonotype was observed a few times. The chain is built from TRBV20-1 and TRBJ2-2; possibly TRBD1 or TRBD2 for D (5 bases each). Germline V lookup: CDR1 DFQATT, CDR2 SNEGSKA (reference sequence). V was clipped by 3 bases and J by 3 bases, with 14 bases between them. This CDR3 is built from 15 residues. The CDR3 DNA sequence: TGCAGTGCTAGCGAGGGGACCGCTTACACCGGGGAGCTGTTTTTT. Translated, it gives CSASEGTAYTGELFF.

The J gene is TRBJ2-1, the V gene TRBV7-9; 7 bases fit TRBD2. V was clipped by 6 bases and J by 5 bases; unmatched bases: 10. CDR3 size: 15 residues. Germline V gene lookup returns CDR1 SEHNR and CDR2 FQNEAQ (reference sequence). Here the CDR3 DNA reads TGTGCCAGCAGTCTTTTTGGACTAGGGGACAATGAGCAGTTCTTC. Residues: CASSLFGLGDNEQFF. The variable domain in full, completed from reference TRBV7-9 and TRBJ2-1, reads DTGVSQNPRHKITKRGQNVTFRCDPISEHNRLYWYRQTLGQGPEFLTYFQNEAQLEKSRLLSDRFSAERPKGSFSTLEIQRTEQGDSAMYLCASSLFGLGDNEQFFGPGTRLTVL.

This clonotype was detected a few times. The chain couples TRBV30 to TRBJ1-2; D unclear. The CDR3 runs 13 residues. Looked up from germline, CDR1 is GTSNPN and CDR2 is SVGIG (reference sequence). V dropped 0 bases and J dropped 7 bases, with 12 bases sitting between them. Here the CDR3 DNA reads TGTGCCTGGAGTGTATCGGTCCACGTTGGCTACACCTTC. Translation gives CAWSVSVHVGYTF.

The chain employs TRBV7-3 and TRBJ2-3; unclear D gene. This CDR3 is 14 amino acids long. Germline assignment: CDR1 SGHTA and CDR2 FQGTGA. Trimming took off 4 bases at V and 2 bases at J, with 10 bases between the two ends. The chain's CDR3 is CASSSGPNTDTQYF. CDR3 nucleotide sequence: TGTGCCAGCAGCTCAGGACCTAACACAGATACGCAGTATTTT.

This chain joins TRBV27 and TRBJ2-1, with 8 bases aligning to TRBD1. The CDR3 has 15 amino acids. Per the germline V gene, CDR1 is MNHEY and CDR2 is SMNVEV (reference sequence). The trim removed 7 bases at V and 5 bases at J, leaving 10 bases unmatched. DNA for the CDR3: TGTGCCAGCACGGGTAGGGACAGGTCAAACAATGAGCAGTTCTTC. It translates to CASTGRDRSNNEQFF.

The chain joins TRBV20-1 to TRBJ2-3; 8 bases map to TRBD2. Germline V gene lookup returns CDR1 DFQATT and CDR2 SNEGSKA (reference sequence). The ends lost 1 base at V and 3 bases at J; junction bases unmatched: 6. The CDR3 consists of 15 residues. The CDR3 DNA reads as TGCAGTGCTAGAGGCCGGGCGGGGGGAACAGATACGCAGTATTTT. This translates into CSARGRAGGTDTQYF.

In regard to this clonotype: One base away lies a much larger clone, so this may be a sequencing read error. The gene calls are TRBV6-1 and TRBJ2-5; 7 positions match TRBD1. The germline CDR1 and CDR2 sequences are MNHNS and SASEGT. The CDR3 runs 13 residues. CDR3: CASRDRARENQYF. Here the CDR3 DNA reads TGTGCCAGCAGAGACAGGGCCCGAGAGAACCAGTACTTC.

This clonotype has just a few counts. J is TRBJ1-2 and V is TRBV5-1; D unresolved. V was trimmed by 1 base and J by 7 bases, leaving 17 bases between them. The germline V gene encodes CDR1 SGHRS and CDR2 YFSETQ. CDR3 size: 15 residues. The CDR3 coding sequence is TGCGCCAGCAGCTTGAAGGATGGTGTCGGATCTGGCTACACCTTC. Translation gives CASSLKDGVGSGYTF.

The chain links TRBV27 to TRBJ2-1, with 10 bases fitting TRBD2. CDR1 MNHEY and CDR2 SMNVEV come from the germline V gene (reference sequence). Trimming at V came to 3 bases and at J to 4 bases, leaving 3 bases not matched to a gene. The CDR3 is 15 residues long. CDR3 residues: CASSFSGGRYNEQFF. In nucleotides, the CDR3 is TGTGCCAGCAGTTTTAGCGGGGGGCGATACAATGAGCAGTTCTTC.

The rearrangement uses TRBV20-1 and TRBJ2-2, with D perhaps matching TRBD1 (5 bases). The CDR3 totals 16 residues. Germline V gene sequence: CDR1 DFQATT, CDR2 SNEGSKA (reference sequence). The germline V and J ends were trimmed by 0 bases and 6 bases, with 17 bases remaining between them. The DNA of the CDR3 is TGCAGTGCTAGAGATCGCCAGGGTTATGGGGCCGGGGAGCTGTTTTTT. This sequence encodes CSARDRQGYGAGELFF.

Comment on this clonotype: It may be a read error: a sequence one base away is much more abundant. The genes are TRBV29-1 and TRBJ2-2; 11 bases are a match to TRBD1. The CDR3 loop spans 14 amino acids. Germline-derived CDR1 and CDR2 are SQVTM and ANQGSEA. In nucleotides, the CDR3 is TGCGCGTCGCGGACAGGGGGCGCTTCCGGGGAGCTGTTTTTT. Protein sequence: CASRTGGASGELFF.

The rearrangement links TRBV3-1 to TRBJ1-1, with D tentatively TRBD1 (6 bases). Germline CDR1 and CDR2: LGHDT and YNNKEL (reference sequence). The ends were cut back, 3 bases at V and 0 bases at J, with 20 bases in the middle. The CDR3 is 18 residues long. The CDR3 DNA reads as TGTGCCAGCAGCCACGGCTTCCTACGACAGGTCCTGAACACTGAAGCTTTCTTT. This encodes CASSHGFLRQVLNTEAFF.

The V call is TRBV28, the J call TRBJ2-1, with D perhaps TRBD1 or TRBD2 (6 bases each). Germline V CDR1 and CDR2: MDHEN, SYDVKM. CDR3 length: 16 residues. The V and J ends lost 5 bases and 0 bases respectively, with 14 bases between them. In DNA form, the CDR3 reads TGTGCCAGCAGTCCGATGAGGGGGGTCTCCTACAATGAGCAGTTCTTC. This codes for CASSPMRGVSYNEQFF.

The chain carries TRBV11-2 and TRBJ1-1, with D hard to call. The CDR3 loop spans 14 amino acids. V was trimmed by 0 bases and J by 4 bases, leaving 9 bases between them. In germline, CDR1 is SGHAT, CDR2 FQNNGV. CDR3 residues: CASSLDGGGTEAFF. DNA for the CDR3: TGTGCCAGCAGCTTAGATGGAGGAGGCACTGAAGCTTTCTTT.

V gene TRBV27 combines with J gene TRBJ2-7; D possibly matches TRBD1 or TRBD2 (7 bases each). The CDR3 sequence is 16 residues long. V lost 3 bases and J lost 4, with 19 bases in between. From germline, CDR1 is MNHEY and CDR2 SMNVEV (reference sequence). CDR3 sequence reads: CASSFKPGGGVYEQYV. The CDR3 nucleotides are TGTGCCAGCAGTTTTAAGCCAGGGGGAGGGGTATACGAGCAGTACGTC.

This clonotype occurred a few times. The junction and the germline gene differ at one end; a read error may be behind it. The chain has TRBV6-6 and TRBJ1-5; 7 bases map to TRBD1. The CDR3 spans 13 residues. CDR1 is MNHNY and CDR2 is SVGAGI in the germline V gene (reference sequence). The CDR3 reads CASSLDRDQPQQF. The CDR3 DNA follows: TGTGCCAGCAGCCTCGACAGGGATCAGCCCCAGCAATTT.

The chain combines TRBV3-1 with TRBJ2-4; TRBD1 might be the D (5 bases). V was cut by 3 bases and J by 7 bases, with 13 bases left in between. There are 14 residues in the CDR3. Germline lookup yields CDR1 LGHDT and CDR2 YNNKEL (reference sequence). CDR3 protein: CASSHLGVGNIQYF. The DNA for the CDR3 is TGTGCCAGCAGCCACTTAGGGGTAGGGAACATTCAGTACTTC.

The V and J genes are TRBV11-1 and TRBJ2-7; 8 bases align to TRBD1. J gave up 0 bases and V 2 bases, and 12 bases lay outside the gene matches. Germline CDR1 and CDR2: SGHAT and FQDESV (reference sequence). This CDR3 contains 18 residues. The CDR3 DNA reads as TGTGCCAGCAGCTTATTCGGGACAGGCCACACTTTCTCCTACGAGCAGTACTTC. Its protein product is CASSLFGTGHTFSYEQYF.

The V and J genes are TRBV7-2 and TRBJ2-3; 11 nucleotides match TRBD1. After removal of 0 bases from V and 6 bases from J, the junction contained 5 bases not matched to a gene. The CDR3 has 16 residues. The germline V gene has CDR1 SGHTA and CDR2 FQGNSA. This CDR3 reads CASSLASGTGGDTQYF. The CDR3 bases are TGTGCCAGCAGCTTAGCCTCCGGGACAGGGGGTGATACGCAGTATTTT.

This clonotype appeared a few times. CDR3 loop: CASSLQGASYEQYF. For the CDR3, the DNA is TGTGCCAGCAGTTTGCAGGGGGCGTCCTACGAGCAGTACTTC. The chain uses TRBV12-3 or TRBV12-4 and TRBJ2-7, with TRBD1 matching over 8 bases. V lost 3 bases to trimming and J lost 1 base; unmatched junction nucleotides: 2. This CDR3 is 14 amino acids long.

This clonotype was detected many times. V and J are TRBV25-1 and TRBJ2-3, with D tentatively TRBD2 (6 bases). CDR1 is MGHDK and CDR2 is SYGVNS in the germline V gene. This CDR3 is built from 13 residues. Trimming removed 6 bases at V and 4 bases at J, with 11 bases between. This CDR3 reads CASRRTGADTQYF. CDR3 DNA: TGTGCCAGCAGGCGGACGGGGGCAGATACGCAGTATTTT. Full variable domain (rest looked up from reference TRBV25-1 and TRBJ2-3): EADIYQTPRYLVIGTGKKITLECSQTMGHDKMYWYQQDPGMELHLIHYSYGVNSTEKGDLSSESTVSRIRTEHFPLTLESARPSHTSQYLCASRRTGADTQYFGPGTRLTVL.

This clonotype was observed a handful of times. In DNA form, the CDR3 reads TGTGCCAGCAGTCTACCCGGGACTAGCGGGGGTGGCCAGTACTTC. It is translated as CASSLPGTSGGGQYF. V is TRBV12-3 or TRBV12-4 and J is TRBJ2-5; 14 bases match TRBD2. The CDR3 contains 15 residues. V was clipped by 5 bases and J by 10 bases; unmatched bases: 9.

DNA for the CDR3: TGTGCCAGGATCGGCGGGAAGCGCGCGACAGATACGCAGTATTTT. It yields the protein CARIGGKRATDTQYF. V gene TRBV6-2 or TRBV6-3 combines with J gene TRBJ2-3, with D perhaps matching TRBD2 (6 bases). Germline V gene sequence: CDR1 MNHEY, CDR2 SVGEGT. Trimming shortened V by 9 bases and J by 3 bases, and 19 bases separated the two germline ends. This CDR3 spans 15 amino acids.

This clonotype showed up just a few times. The V and J genes are TRBV7-2 and TRBJ2-1, with TRBD2 identical over 9 bases. The V gene end was trimmed by 4 bases and the J gene end by 4 bases; junction bases not matched to a gene: 8. The CDR3 sequence is 16 residues long. Germline V gives CDR1 SGHTA, CDR2 FQGNSA. CDR3 DNA sequence: TGTGCCAGCAGCTCCCTTGTGGCGGGGGGGTACAATGAGCAGTTCTTC. Protein product: CASSSLVAGGYNEQFF.

This clonotype was observed at least ten times. The gene calls are TRBV27 and TRBJ1-2; D not certain. This CDR3 contains 14 residues. Per germline, CDR1 MNHEY and CDR2 SMNVEV (reference sequence). The V and J ends lost 0 bases and 6 bases respectively, with 11 bases between them. The CDR3 nucleotides read TGTGCCAGCAGTTTATCGTCACGCGGGAATGGCTACACCTTC. Protein product: CASSLSSRGNGYTF.